This T cell receptor beta chain was retrieved from a study of spatial heterogeneity in lung cancer. In the study overall: On average, each unique TCR and UMI combination appeared more than ten times in raw reads.

Study-level findings and limits: Blood carried ubiquitous expanded tumor TCRs more at resection than follow-up.

The time point denotes: sample taken at primary tumor resection. The sequenced material consisted of unsorted whole RNA from tumor, nontumor lung or frozen PBMC. TCR cDNA molecules each carried a unique molecular identifier. Each CDR3 protein gets one entry after TCRdb re-called the 5' RACE reads with MiXCR. Among some 21,000 distinct CDR3 sequences listed, 4.6% were seen once. About this clonotype itself: Its target is not known.

This CDR3 region has 17 residues. The junction had 9 bases not matched to a gene; V was cut back by 4 bases and J by 1 base. Germline loops: CDR1 SGHTA, CDR2 FQGTGA. This receptor was obtained from a male donor with early-stage non-small cell lung cancer. The V call is TRBV7-3, the J call TRBJ2-2; 7 nucleotides agree with TRBD2. The material was PBMCs, obtained at surgery. This CDR3 is CASSYTSARLNTGELFF. CDR3 in DNA: TGTGCCAGCAGCTATACTAGCGCAAGATTGAACACCGGGGAGCTGTTTTTT.